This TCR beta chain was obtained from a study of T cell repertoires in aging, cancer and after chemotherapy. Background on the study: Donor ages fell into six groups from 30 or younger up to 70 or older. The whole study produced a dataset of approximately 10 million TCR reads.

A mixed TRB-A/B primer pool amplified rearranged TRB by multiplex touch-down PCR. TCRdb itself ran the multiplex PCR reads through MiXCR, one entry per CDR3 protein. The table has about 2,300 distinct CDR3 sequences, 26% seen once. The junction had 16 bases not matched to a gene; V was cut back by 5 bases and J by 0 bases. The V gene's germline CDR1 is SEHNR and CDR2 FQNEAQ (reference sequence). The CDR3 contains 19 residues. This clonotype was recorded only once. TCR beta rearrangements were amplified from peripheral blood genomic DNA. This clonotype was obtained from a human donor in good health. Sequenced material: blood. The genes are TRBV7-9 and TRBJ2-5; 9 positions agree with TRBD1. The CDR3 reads CASSAPPGQGWRYQETQYF. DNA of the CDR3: TGTGCCAGCAGCGCTCCACCGGGACAGGGTTGGAGGTACCAAGAGACCCAGTACTTC.